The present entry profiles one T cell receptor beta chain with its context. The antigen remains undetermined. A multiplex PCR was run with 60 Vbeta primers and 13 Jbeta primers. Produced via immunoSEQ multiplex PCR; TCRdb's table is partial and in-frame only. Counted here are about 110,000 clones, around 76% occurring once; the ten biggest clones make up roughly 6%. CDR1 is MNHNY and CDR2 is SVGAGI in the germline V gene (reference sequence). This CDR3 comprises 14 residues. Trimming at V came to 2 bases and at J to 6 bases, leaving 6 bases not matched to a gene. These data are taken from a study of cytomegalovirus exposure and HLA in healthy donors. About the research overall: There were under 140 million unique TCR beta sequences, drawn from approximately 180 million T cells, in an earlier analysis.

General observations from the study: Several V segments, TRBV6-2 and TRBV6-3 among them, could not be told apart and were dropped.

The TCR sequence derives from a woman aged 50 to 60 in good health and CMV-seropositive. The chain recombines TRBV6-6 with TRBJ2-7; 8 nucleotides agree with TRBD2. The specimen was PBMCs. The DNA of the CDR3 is TGTGCCAGCAGTTACCCGGGGGGGGGAGGCGAGCAGTACTTC. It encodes CASSYPGGGGEQYF.